Shown below are 12 T cell receptor beta chains from a single sample sequenced in a study of blood T cell repertoires in COVID-19. Sequenced by immunoSEQ multiplex PCR; TCRdb stores in-frame clones only, minus some. This sample has some 300,000 clones, with about 87% found just once. The sequenced sample was peripheral blood. These receptor sequences come from a man in his sixties or seventies with acute or convalescent COVID-19.

The CDR3 bases are TGCGCCAGCAGCTCCGGGGGTTCAAGCACGTACTTC. Translated, it gives CASSSGGSSTYF. V gene TRBV5-1 combines with J gene TRBJ2-7, with D possibly matching TRBD2 (6 bases). This CDR3 has 12 residues. Trimming stripped 3 bases from V and 12 bases from J, with 16 bases between. CDR1 and CDR2 (germline): SGHRS, YFSETQ.

The chain links TRBV14 to TRBJ2-5; the match to TRBD2 covers 10 bases. This CDR3 comprises 17 residues. Germline V gene data show CDR1 as SGHDN and CDR2 as FVKESK. The junction had 12 bases not matched to a gene; V was cut back by 4 bases and J by 4 bases. The CDR3 loop reads CASSPGRTSGGGETQYF. CDR3 DNA sequence: TGTGCCAGCAGCCCGGGGCGGACTAGCGGAGGCGGAGAGACCCAGTACTTC.

The chain joins TRBV3-1 (or the pseudogene TRBV3-2) to TRBJ1-1; D ambiguous. Germline V lookup: CDR1 LGHDT, CDR2 YNNKEL (reference sequence). The CDR3 runs to 12 residues. The V end was cut by 3 bases, the J end by 10 bases, with 12 bases between. CDR3 amino acids: CASSQESSVAFF. CDR3 coding DNA: TGTGCCAGCAGCCAGGAGAGCAGCGTAGCTTTCTTT.

On this clone: One end of the junction varies from germline; a read error may be responsible. The rearrangement uses TRBV6-5 and TRBJ1-1; 7 bases fit TRBD1. This CDR3 is 11 amino acids long. Germline V gene data show CDR1 as MNHEY and CDR2 as SVGAGI. CDR3 protein: CASSLGQRLVF. CDR3 DNA: TGTGCCAGCAGTCTGGGACAGCGACTAGTCTTT.

In the case of this clone: The same CDR3 is also encoded by other DNA sequences in this sample. The chain combines TRBV11-3 with TRBJ2-5, with D perhaps matching TRBD1 (5 bases). The CDR3 runs to 13 residues. Trimming shortened V by 1 base and J by 5 bases, and 8 bases separated the two germline ends. CDR1 is SGHNT and CDR2 is YENEEA in the germline V gene. As DNA, the CDR3 is TGTGCCAGCAGCTTAGGGGGCCGGGAGACCCAGTACTTC. This translates into CASSLGGRETQYF.

This chain joins TRBV9 and TRBJ2-1; weak D call: TRBD2 (7 bases). This CDR3 is 18 amino acids long. The germline V gene encodes CDR1 SGDLS and CDR2 YYNGEE. V lost 4 bases to trimming and J lost 0 bases, with 20 bases between them. In nucleotides, the CDR3 is TGTGCCAGCAGCCGTTCGGGGGGCTCCGCGAACTCCTACAATGAGCAGTTCTTC. It yields the protein CASSRSGGSANSYNEQFF.

J is TRBJ1-3 and V is TRBV18, with D unclear. The CDR3 is 13 amino acids. Trimming took 2 bases from V and 4 from J, leaving 6 bases between them. Per germline, CDR1 KGHSH and CDR2 LQKENI. CDR3 region: CASSPEAGNTIYF. CDR3 nucleotides: TGTGCCAGCTCACCAGAGGCGGGAAACACCATATATTTT.

The chain uses TRBV7-8 and TRBJ1-3; 8 nucleotides line up with TRBD1. With V trimmed by 4 bases and J by 0 bases, 11 bases remained unmatched. This CDR3 is built from 18 residues. Germline V gene sequence: CDR1 SGHVS, CDR2 FQNEAQ. The CDR3 is CASSSGGITLSSGNTIYF. The CDR3 DNA reads TGTGCCAGCAGCTCAGGGGGCATTACTCTCAGCTCTGGAAACACCATATATTTT.

This chain uses TRBV19 with TRBJ2-1; TRBD2 matches 16 bases. Germline CDR1 LNHDA, CDR2 SQIVND (reference sequence). The CDR3 spans 17 residues. J was trimmed by 10 bases and V by 5 bases; bases with no gene match: 11. CDR3 sequence reads: CASSPGTSGGAFGEQFF. CDR3 nucleotide sequence: TGTGCCAGTAGTCCCGGGACTAGCGGGGGGGCCTTTGGAGAGCAGTTCTTC.

By sample share, this clone is medium-sized. The rearrangement joins TRBV6-5 to TRBJ2-1; 11 bases align to TRBD2. J lost 4 bases, V lost 6 bases, and 5 bases had no gene match. CDR3 length equals 15 residues. The V gene's germline CDR1 is MNHEY and CDR2 SVGAGI. The CDR3 loop is CASSQLAGDYNEQFF. The CDR3 region has the DNA TGTGCCAGCAGCCAACTAGCGGGGGATTACAATGAGCAGTTCTTC.

The rearrangement uses TRBV3-1 (or the pseudogene TRBV3-2) and TRBJ1-2; D gene ambiguous. The CDR3 has 14 amino acids. From germline, CDR1 is LGHDT and CDR2 YNNKEL (reference sequence). Trimming took 0 bases from V and 7 from J, leaving 12 bases between them. The CDR3 region has the DNA TGTGCCAGCAGCCAAGAAAAGATAAGAGGTGGCTACACCTTC. Protein: CASSQEKIRGGYTF.

This clone has only one observation. This chain connects TRBV28 to TRBJ2-7; TRBD1 matches 9 bases. V gave up 10 bases and J gave up 4 bases; unmatched junction bases: 8. The CDR3 sequence is 13 residues long. Germline V gene lookup returns CDR1 MDHEN and CDR2 SYDVKM. The CDR3 sequence: CATTGQGSYEQYF. DNA of the CDR3: TGTGCCACCACGGGACAGGGTTCTTACGAGCAGTACTTC.